These T cell receptor beta chains were read from a single sample in a study of control samples from healthy donors and cancer patients. Assay: immunoSEQ multiplex PCR; the TCRdb copy retains only in-frame clones and omits some. The table shows hundreds of thousands of clones, with roughly 90% occurring only once. Sequencing was done on a sample of PBMCs. The origin of the receptors is a man in his forties with head and neck cancer. Each CDR3 is given with its conserved first and last residue. Each record gives: V gene, D gene, J gene, clone size, CDR3 DNA, CDR3 protein. D genes are given only for firm matches. Not all rows give a size; the values are once, few, many and, for expanded clones, a class.

TRBV9	.	TRBJ2-1	.	TGTGCCAGCAGCGTAGTGGGACGGAGCTCCTACAATGAGCAGTTCTTC	CASSVVGRSSYNEQFF
TRBV7-9	TRBD1	TRBJ1-2	.	TGTGCCAGCACCCCGGGACAGACCTATGGCTACACCTTC	CASTPGQTYGYTF
TRBV10-3	TRBD1	TRBJ2-7	.	TGTGCCATCACTCCGGGACAGGGCAACGAGCAGTACTTC	CAITPGQGNEQYF
TRBV18	.	TRBJ2-5	.	TGTGCCAGCTCACCACCGGGCCGGGGACTTAACGGGGAGACCCAGTACTTC	CASSPPGRGLNGETQYF
TRBV6-5	TRBD1	TRBJ2-7	few	TGTGCCAGCAGGGGTTACAGGGGCGAGCAGTACTTC	CASRGYRGEQYF
TRBV7-9	.	TRBJ1-5	.	TGTGCCAGCAGCCACAGAGATAGCAATCAGCCCCAGCATTTT	CASSHRDSNQPQHF
TRBV6-6	.	TRBJ2-2	.	TGTGCCAGCAGTTACTTGAACACCGGGGAGCTGTTTTTT	CASSYLNTGELFF
TRBV29-1	.	TRBJ1-2	.	TGCAGCGTCTCGGACAGAAAGGGCTACACCTTC	CSVSDRKGYTF
TRBV24-1	.	TRBJ2-2	.	TGTGCCACCAGTGGCCGGGGGCGTTCGAGCACCGGGGAGCTGTTTTTT	CATSGRGRSSTGELFF
TRBV9	TRBD2	TRBJ2-1	.	TGTGCCAGCAGCGACCCGGGGGGTCGAGCGGGAGTCTTAACCCCTAGCTCCTACAATGAGCAGTTCTTC	CASSDPGGRAGVLTPSSYNEQFF
TRBV7-8	TRBD1	TRBJ1-1	.	TGTGCCAGCAGCTTCCGGACAGGGGGTCTGAACACTGAAGCTTTCTTT	CASSFRTGGLNTEAFF
TRBV6-5	TRBD1	TRBJ2-1	.	TGTGCCAGCAGGGGGACAGCCGGGTGGTTCTTC	CASRGTAGWFF
TRBV9	TRBD1	TRBJ1-1	.	TGTGCCAGCAGCGTAGGGTCACAGGGGGTTCACACTGAAGCTTTCTTT	CASSVGSQGVHTEAFF
TRBV7-2	.	TRBJ2-1	few	TGTGCCAGCAGCCTACTTCGACTCCCGGGCTACAATGAGCAGTTCTTC	CASSLLRLPGYNEQFF
TRBV7-2	TRBD1	TRBJ1-3	.	TGTGCCAGCAGCTTACGGCCGGGACAGGGGTGGAACACCATATATTTT	CASSLRPGQGWNTIYF
TRBV19	.	TRBJ1-5	few	TGTGCCAGTACCACGACAGGCAATCAGCCCCAGCATTTT	CASTTTGNQPQHF
TRBV5-1	.	TRBJ2-7	.	TGCGCCAGCAGCTTGGAGGCTGCAGATTGGTACGAGCAGTACTTC	CASSLEAADWYEQYF
TRBV24-1	.	TRBJ2-1	.	TGTGCCACCAGTGATTTACGACAGCTCAATGAGCAGTTCTTC	CATSDLRQLNEQFF
TRBV27	.	TRBJ2-3	.	TGTGCCAGCAGTTTATCCCTCACAGATACGCAGTATTTT	CASSLSLTDTQYF
TRBV24-1	.	TRBJ1-5	.	TGTGCCACCAGTGCCGATCATAGCAATCAGCCCCAGCATTTT	CATSADHSNQPQHF
TRBV3-1/TRBV3-2	TRBD1	TRBJ1-1	.	TGTGCCAGCAGCCGGGACAGCAAGACCGAAGCTTTCTTT	CASSRDSKTEAFF
TRBV30	.	TRBJ1-1	.	TGTGCCTGGAGCTATAACACTGAAGCTTTCTTT	CAWSYNTEAFF
TRBV4-3	.	TRBJ2-5	.	TGCGCCAGCAGCCAAGATATAGTAACAGTCCAAGAGACCCAGTACTTC	CASSQDIVTVQETQYF
TRBV20-1	.	TRBJ1-3	.	TGCAGTGTACTCCGAAACACCATATATTTT	CSVLRNTIYF
TRBV7-7	TRBD2	TRBJ2-3	.	TGTGCTAGCAGCTTAGCGGGTAAGCTAGCGAGTCTCACAGATACGCAGTATTTT	CASSLAGKLASLTDTQYF
TRBV11-2	.	TRBJ2-1	.	TGTGCCAGCAGCCCCTGGCTGTCGAACAATGAGCAGTTCTTC	CASSPWLSNNEQFF
TRBV28	TRBD2	TRBJ2-1	.	TGTGCCAGCAGTTTAGCCGGTATGGGGGCTGCTAGGAGCGGGAGAGGGTATGAGCAGTTCTTC	CASSLAGMGAARSGRGYEQFF
TRBV28	.	TRBJ1-6	.	TGTGCCAGCAGTTTATTTAGGTCACCCCTCCACTTT	CASSLFRSPLHF
TRBV19	.	TRBJ2-1	.	TGTGCCAGTAGTAGACCCTGGGACTCGGGTCAACAGTTCTTC	CASSRPWDSGQQFF
TRBV28	.	TRBJ1-1	.	TGTGCCAGCAGTTTACGGTATTCAGGTAGGCCAATGAACACTGAAGCTTTCTTT	CASSLRYSGRPMNTEAFF
TRBV29-1	TRBD2	TRBJ2-1	.	TGCAGCGTTCATCAGCGGGAGGGCACGGATGAGCAGTTCTTC	CSVHQREGTDEQFF
TRBV27	.	TRBJ1-1	.	TGTGCCACCAAGGGATACACTGAAGCTTTCTTT	CATKGYTEAFF
TRBV24-1	.	TRBJ1-1	.	TGTGCCACCCAGGGCATGAACACTGAAGCTTTCTTT	CATQGMNTEAFF
TRBV3-1/TRBV3-2	.	TRBJ1-1	.	TGTGCCAGCAGCCAACCCGGGACCACTGAAGCTTTCTTT	CASSQPGTTEAFF
TRBV19	.	TRBJ2-5	.	TGTGCCAGTAGTGCCCAAGAGACCCAGTACTTC	CASSAQETQYF
TRBV12-3/TRBV12-4	.	TRBJ2-7	.	TGTGCCAGCAGTGAGGACAGTCCCTACGAGCAGTACTTC	CASSEDSPYEQYF
TRBV3-1/TRBV3-2	TRBD2	TRBJ2-2	.	TGTGCCAGCAGCCTTAGCGGGTCCCACACCGGGGAGCTGTTTTTT	CASSLSGSHTGELFF
TRBV27	TRBD1	TRBJ1-6	.	TGTGCCAGCAGTCCGGACAGGGGATCTCCCTATAATTCACCCCTCCACTTT	CASSPDRGSPYNSPLHF
TRBV2	.	TRBJ1-2	once	TGTGCCAGCGCAGACAGCCCCTATGGCTACACCTTC	CASADSPYGYTF
TRBV19	.	TRBJ1-5	once	TGTGCCAGTAGTATGGCGGTCAATCAGCCCCAGCATTTT	CASSMAVNQPQHF
TRBV19	.	TRBJ1-5	.	TGTGCCAGTAGTGGCAGGGGAATAAGTGGACAGCCCCAGCATTTT	CASSGRGISGQPQHF